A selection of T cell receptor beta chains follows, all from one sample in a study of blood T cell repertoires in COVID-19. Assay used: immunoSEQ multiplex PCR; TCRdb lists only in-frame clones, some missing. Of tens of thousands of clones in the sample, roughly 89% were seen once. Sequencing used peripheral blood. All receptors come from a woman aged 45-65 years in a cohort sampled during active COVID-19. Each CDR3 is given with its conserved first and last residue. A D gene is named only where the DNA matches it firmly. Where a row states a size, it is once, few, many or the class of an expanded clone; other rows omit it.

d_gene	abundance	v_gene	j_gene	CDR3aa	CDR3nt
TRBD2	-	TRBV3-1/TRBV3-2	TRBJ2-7	CASSETSGRASYEQYF	TGTGCCAGCAGCGAGACTAGCGGGAGGGCCTCCTACGAGCAGTACTTC
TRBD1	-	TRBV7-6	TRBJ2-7	CASSAAGGQPSAAEQYF	TGTGCCAGCAGCGCCGCAGGGGGCCAGCCTTCGGCCGCCGAGCAGTACTTC
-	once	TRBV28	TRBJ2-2	CASSLLGQANTGELFF	TGTGCCAGCAGTTTATTGGGCCAAGCGAACACCGGGGAGCTGTTTTTT
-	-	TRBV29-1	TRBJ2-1	CSAARAADEQFF	TGCAGCGCCGCGAGGGCGGCGGATGAGCAGTTCTTC
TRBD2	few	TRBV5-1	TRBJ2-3	CASSPVAGVNTDTQYF	TGCGCCAGCAGCCCCGTAGCGGGGGTGAACACAGATACGCAGTATTTT
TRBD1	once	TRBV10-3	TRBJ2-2	CAITPTGSNTGELFF	TGTGCCATCACCCCGACAGGGAGTAACACCGGGGAGCTGTTTTTT
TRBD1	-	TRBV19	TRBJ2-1	CASSSGGNEQFF	TGTGCCAGTAGTTCAGGGGGCAATGAGCAGTTCTTC
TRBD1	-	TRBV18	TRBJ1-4	CASSPLTGANEKLFF	TGTGCCAGCTCACCTTTGACAGGGGCTAATGAAAAACTGTTTTTT
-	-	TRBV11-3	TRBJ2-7	CASSSPPVYEQYF	TGTGCCAGCAGCTCCCCCCCGGTATACGAGCAGTACTTC
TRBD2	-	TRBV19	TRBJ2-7	CASSIRTSFEQYF	TGTGCCAGTAGTATCAGGACTAGCTTCGAGCAGTACTTC
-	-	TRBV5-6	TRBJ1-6	CASSLEALGRRGSPLHF	TGTGCCAGCAGCTTGGAAGCCCTGGGACGGCGGGGCTCACCCCTCCACTTT
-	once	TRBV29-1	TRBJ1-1	CSAGDTAEAFF	TGCAGCGCCGGGGACACGGCTGAAGCTTTCTTT
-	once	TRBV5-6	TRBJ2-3	CASSWTVSLGGPVTDTQYF	TGTGCCAGCAGCTGGACGGTTAGCCTGGGAGGTCCCGTCACAGATACGCAGTATTTT
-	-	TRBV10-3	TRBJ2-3	CAISESNPRDTQYF	TGTGCCATCAGTGAAAGTAACCCCCGGGATACGCAGTATTTT
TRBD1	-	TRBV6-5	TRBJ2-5	CASRTGSVETQYF	TGTGCCAGCAGGACAGGGTCTGTAGAGACCCAGTACTTC
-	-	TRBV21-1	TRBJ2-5	CASSPRGEGVGETQYF	TGTGCCAGCAGCCCCCGGGGCGAGGGGGTCGGAGAGACCCAGTACTTC
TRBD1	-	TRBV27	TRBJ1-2	CASSATGQLVGYTF	TGTGCCAGCAGTGCAACGGGACAGCTGGTGGGCTACACCTTC